A single sample gave rise to the 18 T cell receptor beta chains below, sequenced in a study of blood T cell repertoires in COVID-19 (dated by TCRdb to 2018 to 2020). Library construction relied on the immunoSEQ multiplex PCR assay. Held by TCRdb, this immuneACCESS table contains in-frame sequences only and omits some clones. Under half of the omission traces to an unresolved V gene where checked; the cause of the rest is unknown. The sample table lists more than 150,000 clones, nearly 90% of them with a count of one. The ten top clones hold around 0.63% of the sample. Sample: peripheral blood. The receptors were gathered from a man aged 50 to 59 with acute or convalescent COVID-19.

V and J are TRBV30 and TRBJ2-7; 10 bases fit TRBD2. The CDR3 spans 16 residues. J was trimmed by 0 bases and V by 3 bases; bases with no gene match: 8. The germline CDR1 and CDR2 sequences are GTSNPN and SVGIG (reference sequence). The CDR3 coding sequence is TGTGCCTGGAGCGCCTTTGGGACTAGCGACTCCTACGAGCAGTACTTC. This gives the protein CAWSAFGTSDSYEQYF.

CDR3 DNA sequence: TGTGCCAGCAGCCAAGACTTCTACTACGAGCAGTACTTC. Protein product: CASSQDFYYEQYF. The chain is built from TRBV3-1 (or the pseudogene TRBV3-2) and TRBJ2-7; the D is unclear. Germline CDR1 LGHDT, CDR2 YNNKEL (reference sequence). CDR3 size: 13 residues. The V gene lost 0 bases and the J gene lost 3 bases, with 6 bases spanning the gap.

This clone was seen only once. The gene calls are TRBV5-4 and TRBJ2-5; possible D gene TRBD1, 5 bases. Between the trimmed V and J ends, which lost 0 bases and 5 bases, there was a span of 14 bases. This CDR3 region has 15 residues. CDR1 and CDR2 from the germline V gene are SGHNT and YYREEE (reference sequence). The CDR3 DNA reads as TGTGCCAGCAGCTTGGGGTTAGGGGATTTGGAGACCCAGTACTTC. Residues: CASSLGLGDLETQYF. Combining the CDR3 with reference TRBV5-4 and TRBJ2-5 gives the whole variable domain ETGVTQSPTHLIKTRGQQVTLRCSSQSGHNTVSWYQQALGQGPQFIFQYYREEENGRGNFPPRFSGLQFPNYSSELNVNALELDDSALYLCASSLGLGDLETQYFGPGTRLLVL.

The rearrangement uses TRBV7-8 and TRBJ1-5; possible D gene TRBD1, 6 bases. The CDR3 loop spans 17 amino acids. V was pared by 3 bases and J by 0 bases, with 15 bases between. CDR1 and CDR2 (germline): SGHVS, FQNEAQ. CDR3 coding DNA: TGTGCCAGCAGCTTGTTGGCAGGGGCGGGTAGCAATCAGCCCCAGCATTTT. It translates to CASSLLAGAGSNQPQHF.

The genes are TRBV10-3 and TRBJ2-7, with D perhaps matching TRBD2 (6 bases). The CDR3 runs to 12 residues. The germline V gene has CDR1 ENHRY and CDR2 SYGVKD. The V end lost 10 bases, the J end lost 0 bases, and 10 bases lay between the germline ends. Written as DNA, the CDR3 is TGTGCCACGCGGGGCAGCTCCTACGAGCAGTACTTC. It encodes CATRGSSYEQYF.

The gene calls are TRBV27 and TRBJ1-5; D possibly corresponds to TRBD1 (5 bases). Trimming stripped 6 bases from V and 3 bases from J, with 15 bases between. Germline V lookup: CDR1 MNHEY, CDR2 SMNVEV (reference sequence). This CDR3 spans 15 amino acids. The DNA for the CDR3 is TGTGCCAGCAGCCGGACACAAGGCCCCAATCAGCCCCAGCATTTT. Amino acid sequence: CASSRTQGPNQPQHF.

The chain joins TRBV4-3 to TRBJ2-5; maybe TRBD1 (5 bases). This CDR3 region has 16 residues. Trimming stripped 0 bases from V and 5 bases from J, with 16 bases between. Germline values: CDR1 LGHNA, CDR2 YSLEER. CDR3 in amino acids: CASSQDLRVAGETQYF. For the CDR3, the DNA is TGCGCCAGCAGCCAAGATCTCAGGGTGGCAGGGGAGACCCAGTACTTC.

V is TRBV6-1 and J is TRBJ2-5; D is perhaps TRBD1 (6 bases). V dropped 2 bases and J dropped 5 bases, with 9 bases sitting between them. This CDR3 has 13 residues. CDR1 and CDR2 from the germline V gene are MNHNS and SASEGT. The DNA for the CDR3 is TGTGCCAGCAGTGAAAAGGGGGTGGAGACCCAGTACTTC. Encoded protein: CASSEKGVETQYF.

The CDR3: CASSLGRRGISYEQYV. Here the CDR3 DNA reads TGTGCCAGCAGTTTAGGGCGGCGGGGGATCTCCTACGAGCAGTACGTC. The chain employs TRBV28 and TRBJ2-7, with 7 bases lining up with TRBD2. Unmatched junction bases numbered 7, after V lost 2 bases and J lost 0 bases. The CDR3 runs to 16 residues. Germline V gives CDR1 MDHEN, CDR2 SYDVKM.

This clone was seen a single time. CDR3 sequence reads: CASSPGLAGVYEQFF. The DNA for the CDR3 is TGTGCCAGCTCACCCGGACTAGCGGGAGTCTATGAGCAGTTCTTC. The chain employs TRBV18 and TRBJ2-1; TRBD2 agrees at 13 bases. V shed 3 bases, J shed 8 bases, and the junction held 4 bases outside the gene matches. The CDR3 spans 15 residues. CDR1 is KGHSH and CDR2 is LQKENI in the germline V gene.

The V and J genes are TRBV7-9 and TRBJ1-1; possibly TRBD1 for D (6 bases). CDR1 and CDR2 from the germline V gene are SEHNR and FQNEAQ (reference sequence). This CDR3 contains 13 residues. The V and J ends lost 5 bases and 1 base respectively, with 8 bases between them. CDR3 DNA: TGTGCCAGCAGCCGGACAGCGAACACTGAAGCTTTCTTT. Translation gives CASSRTANTEAFF.

The V gene is TRBV19, the J gene TRBJ1-1, with 7 nucleotides matching TRBD1. The CDR3 consists of 14 residues. V was pared by 3 bases and J by 4 bases, with 5 bases of the junction left unmatched. Germline-derived CDR1 and CDR2 are LNHDA and SQIVND (reference sequence). The CDR3 bases are TGTGCCAGTAGTATCCGACAGGGCCCCACTGAAGCTTTCTTT. Its protein is CASSIRQGPTEAFF.

V and J are TRBV7-6 and TRBJ1-1; D is unclear. This CDR3 contains 13 residues. In germline, CDR1 is SGHVS, CDR2 FNYEAQ. V was cut by 4 bases and J by 1 base, with 7 bases left in between. CDR3 nucleotides: TGTGCCAGCAGCTCGCAGCGGAACACTGAAGCTTTCTTT. Translating gives CASSSQRNTEAFF.

In nucleotides, the CDR3 is TGTGCCAGCAGTTTCACAGGTAATCTTCTTTACAATGAGCAGTTCTTC. It codes for CASSFTGNLLYNEQFF. The gene calls are TRBV27 and TRBJ2-1; the D gene is possibly TRBD1 (5 bases). Per germline, CDR1 MNHEY and CDR2 SMNVEV (reference sequence). The ends were cut back, 3 bases at V and 4 bases at J, with 16 bases in the middle. This CDR3 region has 16 residues.

This chain joins TRBV5-1 and TRBJ1-2; 7 bases are shared with TRBD1. The length of the CDR3 is 15 residues. The J segment lost 0 bases and the V segment lost 4 bases, leaving 6 bases of the junction unmatched. Germline V gene sequence: CDR1 SGHRS, CDR2 YFSETQ. CDR3 bases: TGCGCCAGCAGCCAGGGGGTGGCCGCTAACTATGGCTACACCTTC. It is translated as CASSQGVAANYGYTF. Using reference TRBV5-1 and TRBJ1-2 for the parts outside the CDR3, the full variable domain is KAGVTQTPRYLIKTRGQQVTLSCSPISGHRSVSWYQQTPGQGLQFLFEYFSETQRNKGNFPGRFSGRQFSNSRSEMNVSTLELGDSALYLCASSQGVAANYGYTFGSGTRLTVV.

This rearrangement joins TRBV6-5 to TRBJ2-7; maybe TRBD1 (6 bases). Per germline, CDR1 MNHEY and CDR2 SVGAGI. The CDR3 contains 14 residues. V was clipped by 3 bases and J by 3 bases, with 12 bases between them. The CDR3 nucleotides are TGTGCCAGCAGTTATAATAAGGGGGACTACGAGCAGTACGTC. Translation gives CASSYNKGDYEQYV.

This sequence joins TRBV11-2 and TRBJ2-2, with 9 bases lining up with TRBD2. The CDR3 has 17 amino acids. V gave up 0 bases and J gave up 2 bases; unmatched junction bases: 4. CDR1 is SGHAT, CDR2 FQNNGV, per germline. DNA for the CDR3: TGTGCCAGCAGCTTAGAGGCTAGCGGGGTCAACACCGGGGAGCTGTTTTTT. It codes for CASSLEASGVNTGELFF.

The chain employs TRBV10-3 and TRBJ2-2; no definite D call. This CDR3 region has 15 residues. The germline V gene has CDR1 ENHRY and CDR2 SYGVKD. The V gene lost 4 bases and the J gene lost 2 bases, with 11 bases spanning the gap. CDR3 in DNA: TGTGCCATCAGTGGAGGCAAGCACAACACCGGGGAGCTGTTTTTT. This encodes CAISGGKHNTGELFF.